This T cell receptor (beta chain) originates from a study of cytomegalovirus exposure and HLA in healthy donors. Study-level background: Early on, a data release was issued that held roughly 80 million unique TCRs from HLA-typed donors.

This clone was detected only a few times. The PCR ran on 60 Vbeta and 13 Jbeta primers. The assay was immunoSEQ multiplex PCR, and TCRdb's table has in-frame clones only and misses some. The sample lists 110,000 to 150,000 clones, 73% occurring once. The CDR3 runs to 12 residues. V dropped 2 bases and J dropped 4 bases, with 8 bases sitting between them. Germline CDR1 SQVTM, CDR2 ANQGSEA. The chain carries TRBV29-1 and TRBJ1-2, with D possibly matching TRBD1 (6 bases). The specimen was PBMCs. The TCR sequence derives from a human donor in good health. CDR3 sequence (DNA): TGCAGCGTTGAAAGGGACATCTATGGCTACACCTTC. Amino acid sequence: CSVERDIYGYTF.